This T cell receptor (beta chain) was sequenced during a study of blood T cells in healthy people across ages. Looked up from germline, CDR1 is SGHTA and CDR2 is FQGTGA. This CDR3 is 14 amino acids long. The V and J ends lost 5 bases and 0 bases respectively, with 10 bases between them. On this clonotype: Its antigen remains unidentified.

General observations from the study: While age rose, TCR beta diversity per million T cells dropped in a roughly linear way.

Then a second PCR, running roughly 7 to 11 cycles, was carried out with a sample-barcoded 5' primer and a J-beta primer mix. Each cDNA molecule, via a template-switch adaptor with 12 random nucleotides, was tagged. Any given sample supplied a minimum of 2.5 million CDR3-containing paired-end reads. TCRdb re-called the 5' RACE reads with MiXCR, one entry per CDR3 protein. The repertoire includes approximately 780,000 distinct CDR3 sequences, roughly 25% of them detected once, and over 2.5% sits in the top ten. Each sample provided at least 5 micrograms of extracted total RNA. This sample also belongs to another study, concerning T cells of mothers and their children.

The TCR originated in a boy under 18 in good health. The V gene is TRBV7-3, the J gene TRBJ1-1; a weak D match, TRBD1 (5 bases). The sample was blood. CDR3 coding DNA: TGTGCCAGCAGCCTAGGGGCCATGAACACTGAAGCTTTCTTT. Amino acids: CASSLGAMNTEAFF.